This is a list of T cell receptor beta chains from one sample in a study of blood T cells in healthy people across ages. MiXCR, applied by TCRdb to the 5' RACE reads, yields one record per CDR3 protein. Found here are around 900,000 distinct CDR3 sequences, 29% of them singletons; the top ten hold 15% to 20%. What was sequenced was blood. The source of these receptors is a woman of 80 years or more in good health. CDR3s include the opening cysteine and the closing phenylalanine or tryptophan. Fields, in order: J gene, clone size, D gene, V gene, CDR3 protein, CDR3 DNA. The D gene is left open where the match is weak. The size field is filled for only some rows; it gives once, few, many or a size class.

j_gene: TRBJ1-5; abundance: many; d_gene: TRBD1; v_gene: TRBV15; CDR3aa: CATSPGTGLMGQPQHF; CDR3nt: TGTGCCACCAGCCCGGGGACAGGGTTAATGGGTCAGCCCCAGCATTTT
j_gene: TRBJ2-3; abundance: .; d_gene: TRBD2; v_gene: TRBV10-1; CDR3aa: CASSDNSGGPDTQYF; CDR3nt: TGCGCCAGCTCTGATAATAGCGGGGGACCAGATACGCAGTATTTT
j_gene: TRBJ2-3; abundance: many; d_gene: TRBD1; v_gene: TRBV5-5; CDR3aa: CASSPYRGREITGDTQYF; CDR3nt: TGTGCCAGCAGTCCCTACAGGGGGCGTGAGATAACAGGGGATACGCAGTATTTT
j_gene: TRBJ1-6; abundance: many; d_gene: .; v_gene: TRBV7-2; CDR3aa: CASSLDFYQPHF; CDR3nt: TGTGCCAGCAGCTTAGATTTCTACCAGCCCCACTTT
j_gene: TRBJ1-5; abundance: .; d_gene: TRBD1; v_gene: TRBV2; CDR3aa: CASSELRGQSQPRHF; CDR3nt: TGTGCCAGCAGTGAATTAAGGGGGCAAAGTCAGCCCCGGCATTTT
j_gene: TRBJ2-7; abundance: .; d_gene: TRBD2; v_gene: TRBV20-1; CDR3aa: CSARDRAGLAFSYEQYF; CDR3nt: TGCAGCGCTAGAGATCGAGCGGGACTAGCGTTCTCCTACGAGCAGTACTTC
j_gene: TRBJ2-5; abundance: many; d_gene: .; v_gene: TRBV18; CDR3aa: CASSQTVPQETQYF; CDR3nt: TGTGCCAGCTCACAGACTGTCCCCCAAGAGACCCAGTACTTC
j_gene: TRBJ2-3; abundance: few; d_gene: TRBD2; v_gene: TRBV7-2; CDR3aa: CASSFLGLAADTQYF; CDR3nt: TGTGCCAGCAGCTTTCTAGGACTAGCCGCAGATACGCAGTATTTT
j_gene: TRBJ2-3; abundance: .; d_gene: .; v_gene: TRBV7-2; CDR3aa: CASSFGTRKGDTQYF; CDR3nt: TGTGCCAGCAGCTTTGGGACTCGAAAAGGAGATACGCAGTATTTT
j_gene: TRBJ2-7; abundance: .; d_gene: .; v_gene: TRBV5-1; CDR3aa: CASSLGSPLWTEGEQYF; CDR3nt: TGCGCCAGCAGCTTGGGTTCCCCCCTCTGGACCGAGGGGGAGCAGTACTTC
j_gene: TRBJ2-6; abundance: many; d_gene: .; v_gene: TRBV11-2; CDR3aa: CASRSPSGTGANVLTF; CDR3nt: TGTGCCAGCAGATCGCCCTCGGGGACTGGGGCCAACGTCCTGACTTTC
j_gene: TRBJ2-1; abundance: few; d_gene: TRBD2; v_gene: TRBV5-1; CDR3aa: CASSLGLAGSLYNEQFF; CDR3nt: TGCGCCAGCAGCCTGGGACTAGCGGGCTCTCTCTACAATGAGCAGTTCTTC
j_gene: TRBJ2-2; abundance: .; d_gene: .; v_gene: TRBV7-2; CDR3aa: CASSYKGNAGELFF; CDR3nt: TGTGCCAGCAGCTACAAAGGCAACGCCGGGGAGCTGTTTTTT
j_gene: TRBJ1-2; abundance: .; d_gene: TRBD1; v_gene: TRBV4-1; CDR3aa: CASSQEWKGADYGYTF; CDR3nt: TGCGCCAGCAGCCAAGAATGGAAGGGGGCTGACTATGGCTACACCTTC
j_gene: TRBJ2-3; abundance: many; d_gene: .; v_gene: TRBV14; CDR3aa: CASSQDWGILADTQYF; CDR3nt: TGTGCCAGCAGCCAAGATTGGGGTATTCTAGCAGATACGCAGTATTTT
j_gene: TRBJ1-2; abundance: many; d_gene: TRBD1; v_gene: TRBV20-1; CDR3aa: CSASITGGLYGYTF; CDR3nt: TGCAGTGCTTCGATAACAGGGGGCCTTTATGGCTACACCTTC
j_gene: TRBJ2-7; abundance: many; d_gene: .; v_gene: TRBV29-1; CDR3aa: CSVLRRGSYEQYF; CDR3nt: TGCAGCGTACTCAGGAGGGGCTCCTACGAGCAGTACTTC
j_gene: TRBJ2-5; abundance: few; d_gene: .; v_gene: TRBV20-1; CDR3aa: CSAIQRISETQYF; CDR3nt: TGCAGTGCTATCCAGCGAATATCGGAGACCCAGTACTTC
j_gene: TRBJ2-3; abundance: few; d_gene: TRBD2; v_gene: TRBV20-1; CDR3aa: CSAGLGAGLTDTQYF; CDR3nt: TGCAGTGCTGGCCTGGGAGCGGGGCTAACAGATACGCAGTATTTT
j_gene: TRBJ1-1; abundance: .; d_gene: .; v_gene: TRBV20-1; CDR3aa: CSGSRRGNTEAFF; CDR3nt: TGCAGTGGGAGTCGACGGGGGAACACTGAAGCTTTCTTT
j_gene: TRBJ2-1; abundance: .; d_gene: .; v_gene: TRBV20-1; CDR3aa: CSAGAQQDEQFF; CDR3nt: TGCAGTGCCGGGGCCCAGCAGGATGAGCAGTTCTTC
j_gene: TRBJ2-2; abundance: .; d_gene: .; v_gene: TRBV10-3; CDR3aa: CAISESPGQRGGELFF; CDR3nt: TGTGCCATCAGTGAGTCTCCTGGGCAGCGCGGCGGGGAGCTGTTTTTT
j_gene: TRBJ1-5; abundance: .; d_gene: TRBD1; v_gene: TRBV7-2; CDR3aa: CASSLGIRVGGNRVQPQHF; CDR3nt: TGTGCCAGCAGCTTAGGGATTCGAGTAGGGGGCAACAGGGTTCAGCCCCAGCATTTT
j_gene: TRBJ1-5; abundance: .; d_gene: TRBD1; v_gene: TRBV6-5; CDR3aa: CASSYSVPGQDINQPQHF; CDR3nt: TGTGCCAGCAGTTACTCGGTACCGGGACAGGACATCAATCAGCCCCAGCATTTT
j_gene: TRBJ1-5; abundance: few; d_gene: .; v_gene: TRBV20-1; CDR3aa: CSARESQGLISNQPQHF; CDR3nt: TGCAGTGCTAGAGAAAGCCAGGGTCTAATAAGCAATCAGCCCCAGCATTTT
j_gene: TRBJ2-3; abundance: .; d_gene: TRBD1; v_gene: TRBV5-6; CDR3aa: CASRLTRGQSTDTQYF; CDR3nt: TGTGCCAGCAGATTAACAAGGGGACAGAGCACAGATACGCAGTATTTT
j_gene: TRBJ2-7; abundance: many; d_gene: TRBD1; v_gene: TRBV12-3/TRBV12-4; CDR3aa: CASSNIGQGGYEQYF; CDR3nt: TGTGCCAGCAGTAATATAGGACAGGGCGGCTACGAGCAGTACTTC
j_gene: TRBJ2-6; abundance: .; d_gene: .; v_gene: TRBV2; CDR3aa: CASKERDRSLSGANVLTF; CDR3nt: TGTGCCAGCAAGGAAAGGGACCGAAGTCTTTCTGGGGCCAACGTCCTGACTTTC
j_gene: TRBJ2-1; abundance: .; d_gene: TRBD1; v_gene: TRBV14; CDR3aa: CASSVSAGGDYNEQFF; CDR3nt: TGTGCCAGCAGCGTCTCGGCAGGGGGAGACTACAATGAGCAGTTCTTC
j_gene: TRBJ1-1; abundance: .; d_gene: .; v_gene: TRBV19; CDR3aa: CASRPMQGNTEAFF; CDR3nt: TGTGCCAGTAGACCCATGCAGGGGAACACTGAAGCTTTCTTT
j_gene: TRBJ2-3; abundance: .; d_gene: TRBD1; v_gene: TRBV14; CDR3aa: CASGHTGGRVDTQYF; CDR3nt: TGTGCCAGCGGCCATACAGGGGGCCGAGTGGATACGCAGTATTTT